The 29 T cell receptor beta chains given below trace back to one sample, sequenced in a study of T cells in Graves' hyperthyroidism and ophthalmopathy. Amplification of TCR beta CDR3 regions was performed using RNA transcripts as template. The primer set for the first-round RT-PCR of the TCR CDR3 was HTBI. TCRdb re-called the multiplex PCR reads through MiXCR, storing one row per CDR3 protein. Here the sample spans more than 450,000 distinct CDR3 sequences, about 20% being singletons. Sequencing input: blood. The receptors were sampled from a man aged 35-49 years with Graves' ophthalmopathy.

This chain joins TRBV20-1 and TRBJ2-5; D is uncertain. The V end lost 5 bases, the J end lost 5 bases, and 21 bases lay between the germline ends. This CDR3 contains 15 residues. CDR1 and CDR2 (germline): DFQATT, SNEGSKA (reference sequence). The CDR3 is CSAFVSGRSQETQYF. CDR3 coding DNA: TGCAGTGCTTTCGTTTCGGGCCGGAGTCAGGAGACCCAGTACTTC.

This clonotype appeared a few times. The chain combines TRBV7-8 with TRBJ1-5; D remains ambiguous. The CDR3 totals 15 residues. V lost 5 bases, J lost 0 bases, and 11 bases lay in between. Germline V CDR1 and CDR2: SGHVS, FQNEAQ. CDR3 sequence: CASSPTVYSNQPQHF. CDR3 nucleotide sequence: TGTGCCAGCAGCCCCACAGTGTATAGCAATCAGCCCCAGCATTTT.

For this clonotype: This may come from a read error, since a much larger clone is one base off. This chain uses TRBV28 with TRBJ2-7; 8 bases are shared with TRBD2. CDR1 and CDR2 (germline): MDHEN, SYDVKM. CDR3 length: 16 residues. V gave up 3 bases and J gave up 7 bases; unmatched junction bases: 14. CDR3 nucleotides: TGTGCCAGCAGTTTGATGCTGGGACTAGGTCACAATGAGCAGTACTTC. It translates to CASSLMLGLGHNEQYF. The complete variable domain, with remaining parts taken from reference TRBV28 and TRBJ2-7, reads DVKVTQSSRYLVKRTGEKVFLECVQDMDHENMFWYRQDPGLGLRLIYFSYDVKMKEKGDIPEGYSVSREKKERFSLILESASTNQTSMYLCASSLMLGLGHNEQYFGPGTRLTVT.

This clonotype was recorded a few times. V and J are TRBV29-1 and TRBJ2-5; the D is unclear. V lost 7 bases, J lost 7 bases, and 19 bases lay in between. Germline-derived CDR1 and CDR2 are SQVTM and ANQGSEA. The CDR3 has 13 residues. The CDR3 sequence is CSATKGALGTQYF. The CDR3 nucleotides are TGCAGCGCCACCAAAGGTGCCCTGGGGACCCAGTACTTC.

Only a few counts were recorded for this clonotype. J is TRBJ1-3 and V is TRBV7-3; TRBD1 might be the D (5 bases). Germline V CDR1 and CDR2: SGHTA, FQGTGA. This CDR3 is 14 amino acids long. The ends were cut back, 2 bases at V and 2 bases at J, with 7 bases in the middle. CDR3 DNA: TGTGCCAGCAGCTTATCAGGGACTGGAAACACCATATATTTT. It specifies CASSLSGTGNTIYF.

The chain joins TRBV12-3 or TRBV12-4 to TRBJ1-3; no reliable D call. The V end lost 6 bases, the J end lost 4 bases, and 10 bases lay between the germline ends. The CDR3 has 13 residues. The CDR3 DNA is TGTGCCAGCAGATCAATGGTGGGAAACACCATATATTTT. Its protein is CASRSMVGNTIYF.

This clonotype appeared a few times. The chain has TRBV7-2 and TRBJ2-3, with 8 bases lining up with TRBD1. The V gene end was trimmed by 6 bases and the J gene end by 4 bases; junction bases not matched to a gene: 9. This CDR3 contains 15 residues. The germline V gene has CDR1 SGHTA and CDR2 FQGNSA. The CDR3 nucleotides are TGTGCCAGCAGGTTTGACAGGGGACGGTCAGATACGCAGTATTTT. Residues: CASRFDRGRSDTQYF. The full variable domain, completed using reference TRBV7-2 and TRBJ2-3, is GAGVSQSPSNKVTEKGKDVELRCDPISGHTALYWYRQSLGQGLEFLIYFQGNSAPDKSGLPSDRFSAERTGGSVSTLTIQRTQQEDSAVYLCASRFDRGRSDTQYFGPGTRLTVL.

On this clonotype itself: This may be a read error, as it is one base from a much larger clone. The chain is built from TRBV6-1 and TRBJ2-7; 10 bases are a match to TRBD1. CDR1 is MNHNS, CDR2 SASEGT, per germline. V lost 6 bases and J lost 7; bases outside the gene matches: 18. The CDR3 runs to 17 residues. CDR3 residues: CASRRVTIGQGGAEQYF. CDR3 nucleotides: TGTGCCAGCAGAAGGGTGACTATCGGACAGGGGGGAGCGGAGCAGTACTTC.

The CDR3 region is CASWRTGNTGELFF. In DNA, the CDR3 is TGCGCCAGCTGGAGGACAGGGAACACCGGGGAGCTGTTTTTT. This chain links TRBV10-2 with TRBJ2-2; 7 bases map to TRBD1. CDR3 length: 14 residues. The junction had 4 bases not matched to a gene; V was cut back by 8 bases and J by 1 base. CDR1 and CDR2 from the germline V gene are WSHSY and SAAADI.

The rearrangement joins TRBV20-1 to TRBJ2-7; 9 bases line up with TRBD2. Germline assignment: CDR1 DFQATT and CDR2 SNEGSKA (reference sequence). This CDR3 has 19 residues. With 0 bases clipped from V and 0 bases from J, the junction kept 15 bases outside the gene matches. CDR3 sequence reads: CSARDRKRAGGSHSYEQYF. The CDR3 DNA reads TGCAGTGCTAGAGATCGGAAGCGAGCGGGAGGCTCCCACTCCTACGAGCAGTACTTC.

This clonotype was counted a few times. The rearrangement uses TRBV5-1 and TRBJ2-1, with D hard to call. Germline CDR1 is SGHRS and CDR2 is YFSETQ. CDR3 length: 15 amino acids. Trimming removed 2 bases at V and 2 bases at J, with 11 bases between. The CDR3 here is CASSLDFNAYNEQFF. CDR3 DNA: TGCGCCAGCAGCTTAGACTTCAACGCCTACAATGAGCAGTTCTTC. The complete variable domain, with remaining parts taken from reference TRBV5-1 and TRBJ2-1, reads KAGVTQTPRYLIKTRGQQVTLSCSPISGHRSVSWYQQTPGQGLQFLFEYFSETQRNKGNFPGRFSGRQFSNSRSEMNVSTLELGDSALYLCASSLDFNAYNEQFFGPGTRLTVL.

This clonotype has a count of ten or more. The CDR3 nucleotides read TGTGCCTGGAACATGGGGCGTACCTCCTACAATGAGCAGTTCTTC. This translates into CAWNMGRTSYNEQFF. The chain links TRBV30 to TRBJ2-1, with a tentative D call TRBD1 (5 bases). The V end was cut by 4 bases, the J end by 0 bases, with 13 bases between. Germline CDR1 reads GTSNPN; CDR2 reads SVGIG (reference sequence). The CDR3 loop spans 15 amino acids.

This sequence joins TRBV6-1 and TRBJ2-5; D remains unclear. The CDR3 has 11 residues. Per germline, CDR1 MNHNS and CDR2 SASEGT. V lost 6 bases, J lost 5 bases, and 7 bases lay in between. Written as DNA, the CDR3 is TGTGCCAGCAGAGCAGGCGAGACCCAGTACTTC. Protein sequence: CASRAGETQYF.

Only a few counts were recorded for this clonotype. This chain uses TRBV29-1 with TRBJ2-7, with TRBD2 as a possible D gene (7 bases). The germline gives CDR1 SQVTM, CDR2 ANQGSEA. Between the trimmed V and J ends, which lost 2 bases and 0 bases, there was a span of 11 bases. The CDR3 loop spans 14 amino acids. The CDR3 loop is CSVEREDSSYEQYF. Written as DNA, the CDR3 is TGCAGCGTTGAACGGGAGGACAGCTCCTACGAGCAGTACTTC.

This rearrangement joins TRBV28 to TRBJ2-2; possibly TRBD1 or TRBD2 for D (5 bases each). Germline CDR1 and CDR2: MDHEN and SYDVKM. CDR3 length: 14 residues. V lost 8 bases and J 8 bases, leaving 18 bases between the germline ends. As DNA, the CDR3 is TGTGCCAGCCGATCGACGGGGACGACTGGGGAGCTGTTTTTT. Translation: CASRSTGTTGELFF.

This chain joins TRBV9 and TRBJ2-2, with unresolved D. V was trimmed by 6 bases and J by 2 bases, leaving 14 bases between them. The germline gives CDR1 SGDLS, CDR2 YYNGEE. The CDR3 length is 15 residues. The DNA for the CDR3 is TGTGCCAGCAAGGTGAGCAGCGCCAACACCGGGGAGCTGTTTTTT. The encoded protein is CASKVSSANTGELFF.

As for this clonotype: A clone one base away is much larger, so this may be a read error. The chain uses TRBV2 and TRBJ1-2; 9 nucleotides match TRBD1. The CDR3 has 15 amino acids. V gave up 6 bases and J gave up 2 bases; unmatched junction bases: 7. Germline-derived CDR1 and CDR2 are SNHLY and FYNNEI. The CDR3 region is CASRPGQGWNYGYTF. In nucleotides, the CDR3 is TGTGCCAGCAGACCTGGACAGGGGTGGAACTATGGCTACACCTTC. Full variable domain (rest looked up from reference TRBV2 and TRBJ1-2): EPEVTQTPSHQVTQMGQEVILRCVPISNHLYFYWYRQILGQKVEFLVSFYNNEISEKSEIFDDQFSVERPDGSNFTLKIRSTKLEDSAMYFCASRPGQGWNYGYTFGSGTRLTVV.

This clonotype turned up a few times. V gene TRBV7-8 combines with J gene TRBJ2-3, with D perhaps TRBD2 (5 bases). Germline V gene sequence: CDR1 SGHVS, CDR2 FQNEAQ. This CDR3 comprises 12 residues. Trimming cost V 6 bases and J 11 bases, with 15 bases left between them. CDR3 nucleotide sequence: TGTGCCAGCAGACTCGGGTCGGAGGAGCAGTATTTT. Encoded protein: CASRLGSEEQYF.

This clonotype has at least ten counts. As DNA, the CDR3 is TGTGCCAGCAGCTCTCCGACCTACGAGCAGTACTTC. It specifies CASSSPTYEQYF. The J gene is TRBJ2-7, the V gene TRBV5-5; no definite D call. The CDR3 is 12 residues long. Germline loops: CDR1 SGHKS, CDR2 YYEKEE (reference sequence). The V and J ends lost 3 bases and 2 bases respectively, with 6 bases between them.

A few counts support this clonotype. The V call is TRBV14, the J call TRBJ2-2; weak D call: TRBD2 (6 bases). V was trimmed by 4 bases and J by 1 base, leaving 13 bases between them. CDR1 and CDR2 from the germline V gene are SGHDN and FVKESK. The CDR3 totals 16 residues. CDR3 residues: CASSPREALNTGELFF. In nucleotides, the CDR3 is TGTGCCAGCAGCCCAAGGGAGGCACTGAACACCGGGGAGCTGTTTTTT.

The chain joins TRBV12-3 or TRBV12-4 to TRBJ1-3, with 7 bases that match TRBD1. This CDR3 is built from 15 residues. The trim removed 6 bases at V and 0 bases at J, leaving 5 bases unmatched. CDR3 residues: CASRIGTASGNTIYF. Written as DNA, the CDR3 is TGTGCCAGCAGGATCGGGACAGCCTCTGGAAACACCATATATTTT.

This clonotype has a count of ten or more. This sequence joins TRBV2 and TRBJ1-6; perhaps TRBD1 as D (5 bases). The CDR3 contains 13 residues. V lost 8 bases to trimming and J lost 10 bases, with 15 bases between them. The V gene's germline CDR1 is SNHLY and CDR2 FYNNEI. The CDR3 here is CASLGGFGSPLHF. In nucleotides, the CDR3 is TGTGCCAGCCTCGGGGGATTCGGATCACCCCTCCACTTT.

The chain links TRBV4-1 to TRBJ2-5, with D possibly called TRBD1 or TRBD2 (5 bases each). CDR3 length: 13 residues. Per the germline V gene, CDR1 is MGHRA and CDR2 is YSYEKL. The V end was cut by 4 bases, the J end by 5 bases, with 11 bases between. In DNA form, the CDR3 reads TGCGCCAGCAGCCGAGCGGCAGGGGAGACCCAGTACTTC. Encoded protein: CASSRAAGETQYF.

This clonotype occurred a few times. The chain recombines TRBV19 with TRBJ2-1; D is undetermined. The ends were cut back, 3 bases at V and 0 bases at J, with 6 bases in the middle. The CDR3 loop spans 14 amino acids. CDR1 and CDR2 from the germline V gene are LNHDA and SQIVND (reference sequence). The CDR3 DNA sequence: TGTGCCAGTAGTATCAGGCCCTCCTACAATGAGCAGTTCTTC. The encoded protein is CASSIRPSYNEQFF. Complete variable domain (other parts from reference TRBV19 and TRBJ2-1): DGGITQSPKYLFRKEGQNVTLSCEQNLNHDAMYWYRQDPGQGLRLIYYSQIVNDFQKGDIAEGYSVSREKKESFPLTVTSAQKNPTAFYLCASSIRPSYNEQFFGPGTRLTVL.

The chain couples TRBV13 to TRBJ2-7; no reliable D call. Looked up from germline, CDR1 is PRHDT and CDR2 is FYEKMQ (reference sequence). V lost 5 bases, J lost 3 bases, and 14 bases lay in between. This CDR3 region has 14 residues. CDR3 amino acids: CASSLSTVDYEQYF. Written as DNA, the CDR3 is TGTGCCAGCAGCCTCTCCACGGTTGACTACGAGCAGTACTTC.

This chain's CDR3 is CASSQNGRGETQYF. The CDR3 bases are TGTGCCAGCAGCCAAAACGGGAGGGGGGAGACCCAGTACTTC. The V call is TRBV12-3 or TRBV12-4, the J call TRBJ2-5; 8 positions agree with TRBD2. This CDR3 spans 14 amino acids. V shed 6 bases, J shed 5 bases, and the junction held 8 bases outside the gene matches.

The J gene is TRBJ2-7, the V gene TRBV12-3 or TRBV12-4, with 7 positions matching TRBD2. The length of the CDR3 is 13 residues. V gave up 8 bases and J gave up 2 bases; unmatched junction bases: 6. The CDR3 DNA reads TGTGCCAGCTTGCCTAGCGGAACCTACGAGCAGTACTTC. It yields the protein CASLPSGTYEQYF.

DNA for the CDR3: TGTGCCATCAGGATTGACCTTGCAACTGAAGCTTTCTTT. It specifies CAIRIDLATEAFF. This sequence joins TRBV10-3 and TRBJ1-1; the D is unclear. The CDR3 extends over 13 amino acids. Germline V gene data show CDR1 as ENHRY and CDR2 as SYGVKD. V was clipped by 6 bases and J by 5 bases, with 13 bases between them.

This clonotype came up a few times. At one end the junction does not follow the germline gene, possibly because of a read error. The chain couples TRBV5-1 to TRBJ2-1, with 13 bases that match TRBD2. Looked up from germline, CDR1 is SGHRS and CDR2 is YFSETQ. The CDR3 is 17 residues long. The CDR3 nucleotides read TGCGCCAGCAGCTTAACTAGCGGGGGGGCACGGGCCAATAAGCAGTTCTTC. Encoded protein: CASSLTSGGARANKQFF.